The rows below give T cell receptor beta chains drawn from one sample of a study of cytomegalovirus exposure and HLA in healthy donors. The data were produced by immunoSEQ multiplex PCR, yet TCRdb's version contains in-frame clones alone and is incomplete. The table lists about 140,000 clones, around 80% of them singletons. Sequencing was done on a sample of PBMCs. The receptors stem from a female donor in good health and CMV-seronegative. Each CDR3 is given with its conserved first and last residue. A D gene is named only where the DNA matches it firmly. A clone size is listed for some rows: how often the clone was seen (once, few, many), or a class if it is expanded.

size,V,J,D,CDR3,DNA
NA,TRBV5-4,TRBJ1-2,TRBD1,CASSILQGGSHGYPF,TGTGCCAGCAGCATATTACAGGGGGGTTCTCATGGCTACCCCTTC
NA,TRBV2,TRBJ2-3,TRBD2,CASRKTSGPSTDTQYF,TGTGCCAGCAGGAAGACTAGCGGACCTAGCACAGATACGCAGTATTTT
once,TRBV9,TRBJ2-3,TRBD2,CASSGLAGRRTTDTQYF,TGTGCCAGCAGCGGACTAGCGGGGAGGAGGACCACAGATACGCAGTATTTT
NA,TRBV7-2,TRBJ2-5,NA,CASSLAPGLQETQYF,TGTGCCAGCAGCTTAGCCCCAGGACTCCAAGAGACCCAGTACTTC
NA,TRBV5-4,TRBJ1-2,TRBD1,CASSLPGQPNYGYTF,TGTGCCAGCAGTTTGCCGGGACAGCCTAACTATGGCTACACCTTC
NA,TRBV30,TRBJ2-2,TRBD2,CAWSVAGGPGTGELFF,TGTGCCTGGAGTGTAGCGGGGGGGCCGGGCACCGGGGAGCTGTTTTTT
NA,TRBV5-1,TRBJ2-1,TRBD1,CASSQGQGAYEQFF,TGCGCCAGCAGCCAGGGACAGGGGGCATATGAGCAGTTCTTC
NA,TRBV7-2,TRBJ2-5,NA,CASSLSVVQRWGTQYF,TGTGCCAGCAGCTTATCGGTCGTCCAGCGGTGGGGGACCCAGTACTTC
NA,TRBV7-9,TRBJ2-3,TRBD1,CASSLEGALAGTDTQYF,TGTGCCAGCAGCTTAGAGGGGGCATTGGCGGGCACAGATACGCAGTATTTT
NA,TRBV9,TRBJ1-1,TRBD1,CASSVAGQGKSSTEAFF,TGTGCCAGCAGCGTAGCGGGACAGGGGAAATCCTCTACTGAAGCTTTCTTT
NA,TRBV5-1,TRBJ2-7,TRBD1,CASSQAPRQGGYEQYF,TGCGCCAGCAGCCAAGCACCTCGACAGGGGGGGTACGAGCAGTACTTC
NA,TRBV30,TRBJ2-7,TRBD2,CAWSVGLAGGEQYF,TGTGCCTGGAGTGTAGGGCTAGCGGGAGGCGAGCAGTACTTC
NA,TRBV5-1,TRBJ2-7,TRBD1,CASTEGALAREQYF,TGCGCCAGCACCGAGGGGGCGCTGGCGCGCGAGCAGTACTTC
NA,TRBV7-6,TRBJ2-1,NA,CASRRLATNEQFF,TGTGCCAGCCGGCGGCTAGCAACTAATGAGCAGTTCTTC
NA,TRBV7-6,TRBJ2-3,NA,CASSLGPATDTQYF,TGTGCCAGCAGCTTGGGCCCAGCCACAGATACGCAGTATTTT
NA,TRBV7-9,TRBJ2-7,NA,CASSLSRGSSYEQYF,TGTGCCAGCAGCTTATCACGCGGTAGCTCCTACGAGCAGTACTTC
NA,TRBV9,TRBJ2-1,TRBD2,CASSVEGAGLAGEQEFF,TGTGCCAGCAGCGTAGAAGGCGCGGGACTAGCGGGAGAACAGGAGTTCTTC
NA,TRBV18,TRBJ2-5,NA,CASSPPVRDAETQYF,TGTGCCAGCTCACCTCCCGTCAGGGATGCAGAGACCCAGTACTTC
NA,TRBV9,TRBJ1-1,NA,CASSQHRGTSGTEAFF,TGTGCCAGCAGCCAACACCGGGGGACGTCGGGGACTGAAGCTTTCTTT
NA,TRBV4-2,TRBJ2-1,NA,CASSQPSTRGRWEAGAGGLHEQFF,TGTGCCAGCAGCCAACCTAGCACTCGGGGGCGTTGGGAGGCCGGCGCAGGGGGGCTCCATGAGCAGTTCTTC
NA,TRBV27,TRBJ2-3,TRBD1,CASNRGGQGRRTQYF,TGTGCCAGCAATCGGGGGGGACAGGGGAGACGTACGCAGTATTTT
NA,TRBV4-2,TRBJ2-2,TRBD2,CASSHPRGGFGELFF,TGTGCCAGCAGCCATCCTCGCGGGGGTTTCGGGGAGCTGTTTTTT
NA,TRBV30,TRBJ1-1,NA,CACTGQPNTEAFF,TGTGCCTGTACCGGACAGCCGAACACTGAAGCTTTCTTT
few,TRBV6-1,TRBJ2-7,TRBD2,CATHVAGAYEQYF,TGTGCCACCCATGTAGCGGGAGCTTACGAGCAGTACTTC
few,TRBV7-8,TRBJ2-1,TRBD2,CASSSTGAGGPNEQFF,TGTGCCAGCAGCTCCACAGGGGCGGGGGGGCCAAATGAGCAGTTCTTC
NA,TRBV21-1,TRBJ2-1,NA,CASSKPGQRFSYNEQFF,TGTGCCAGCAGCAAGCCGGGACAGCGATTCTCCTACAATGAGCAGTTCTTC
once,TRBV19,TRBJ2-1,TRBD2,CASSIDGASGSYNEQFF,TGTGCCAGTAGTATAGATGGGGCTAGCGGGAGCTACAATGAGCAGTTCTTC
NA,TRBV19,TRBJ1-5,NA,CASSTEGGYQPQHF,TGTGCCAGTAGTACCGAGGGGGGGTATCAGCCCCAGCATTTT
NA,TRBV5-6,TRBJ2-2,NA,CASSLPPQTNTGELFF,TGTGCCAGCAGCTTGCCGCCACAGACAAACACCGGGGAGCTGTTTTTT
NA,TRBV5-4,TRBJ1-1,NA,CASSLDKWKRLNTEAFF,TGTGCCAGCAGCCTGGACAAGTGGAAGCGATTGAACACTGAAGCTTTCTTT
NA,TRBV5-3,TRBJ2-1,TRBD2,CARSRRVAGGPQFF,TGTGCCAGAAGCCGACGGGTAGCGGGGGGCCCTCAGTTCTTC
NA,TRBV6-6,TRBJ2-1,TRBD2,CASRGPTSGSYNEQFF,TGTGCCAGCAGGGGGCCGACTAGCGGGAGCTACAATGAGCAGTTCTTC
NA,TRBV5-1,TRBJ1-2,TRBD1,CASQNGQGVDYGYPF,TGCGCCAGCCAAAACGGACAGGGGGTTGACTATGGCTACCCCTTC
NA,TRBV30,TRBJ2-1,TRBD2,CAWSPGLAGREQFF,TGTGCCTGGAGTCCGGGACTAGCGGGGAGGGAGCAGTTCTTC
NA,TRBV7-9,TRBJ1-3,NA,CASSTPREANTIYF,TGTGCCAGCAGCACGCCCCGAGAGGCCAACACCATATATTTT
NA,TRBV27,TRBJ2-5,NA,CASSFPEYQETQYF,TGTGCCAGCAGTTTTCCCGAGTACCAAGAGACCCAGTACTTC
NA,TRBV28,TRBJ1-6,NA,CASSFSQGHYNSPLHF,TGTGCCAGCAGTTTTTCCCAGGGACACTATAATTCACCCCTCCACTTT
NA,TRBV11-2,TRBJ2-1,NA,CASSSLSRSNEQFF,TGTGCCAGCAGCTCTTTGAGTCGGAGCAATGAGCAGTTCTTC
once,TRBV9,TRBJ1-2,TRBD1,CASSVARGTGVDGYTF,TGTGCCAGCAGCGTAGCGCGTGGGACAGGGGTTGATGGCTACACCTTC
once,TRBV5-1,TRBJ2-2,TRBD2,CASSRLAGGDTGELFF,TGCGCCAGCAGCCGACTAGCGGGAGGGGATACCGGGGAGCTGTTTTTT
NA,TRBV5-6,TRBJ2-2,NA,CASSLAGTGELFF,TGTGCCAGCAGCTTGGCCGGGACCGGGGAGCTGTTTTTT
NA,TRBV30,TRBJ1-3,TRBD1,CAWNNDRASGGNTIYF,TGTGCCTGGAACAATGACAGGGCGTCTGGAGGAAACACCATATATTTT
once,TRBV5-1,TRBJ1-2,NA,CASSKTTAYGYTF,TGCGCCAGCAGCAAGACAACGGCCTATGGCTACACCTTC
NA,TRBV9,TRBJ2-3,TRBD2,CASSVLAGGQDTQYF,TGTGCCAGCAGCGTGCTAGCGGGAGGGCAAGATACGCAGTATTTT
NA,TRBV27,TRBJ2-3,NA,CASRTGTDTQYF,TGTGCCAGCAGAACAGGCACAGATACGCAGTATTTT
NA,TRBV15,TRBJ1-5,NA,CATSTSLLQGISNQPQHF,TGTGCCACCAGCACTTCCTTATTACAGGGTATAAGCAATCAGCCCCAGCATTTT
NA,TRBV2,TRBJ2-7,TRBD1,CASLPDRGSEQYF,TGTGCCAGTCTTCCGGACAGGGGTTCCGAGCAGTACTTC
NA,TRBV19,TRBJ1-2,TRBD1,CASSIDPPGTGLYGYTF,TGTGCCAGTAGTATAGATCCTCCCGGGACAGGGCTCTATGGCTACACCTTC
NA,TRBV25-1,TRBJ2-7,TRBD1,CASSGANRGSYEQYF,TGTGCCAGCAGTGGAGCCAACAGGGGAAGCTACGAGCAGTACTTC
NA,TRBV28,TRBJ1-2,NA,CASSPRQRYGYTF,TGTGCCAGCAGTCCCCGACAGAGATATGGCTACACCTTC
NA,TRBV23-1,TRBJ2-7,NA,CASSQWNYPSYEQYF,TGCGCCAGCAGTCAGTGGAACTACCCCTCCTACGAGCAGTACTTC
NA,TRBV5-1,TRBJ2-7,NA,CASSWGELVRGEQYF,TGCGCCAGCAGCTGGGGGGAACTCGTCCGGGGGGAGCAGTACTTC
once,TRBV7-7,TRBJ2-7,NA,CASSLGQGGEQYF,TGTGCTAGCAGCTTAGGGCAGGGGGGCGAGCAGTACTTC
NA,TRBV5-1,TRBJ1-2,NA,CASSLYPSGAYGYTF,TGCGCCAGCAGCTTGTACCCCTCAGGGGCCTATGGCTACACCTTC
NA,TRBV30,TRBJ2-5,NA,CALNLHSETQYF,TGTGCCTTGAACCTCCACTCGGAGACCCAGTACTTC